The 24 T cell receptor beta chains below were found in one sample sequenced in a study of OX40 agonist ivuxolimab in advanced cancers. TCRdb keeps only in-frame clones here, not all; method: immunoSEQ multiplex PCR. Of roughly 11,000 clones listed, around four fifths are singletons. This material consisted of CD4+ or CD8+ T cells sorted from blood, taken in a trial of the OX40 agonist ivuxolimab. These TCRs come from an adult with an advanced solid tumor such as melanoma, head and neck, liver or kidney cancer.

This chain connects TRBV19 to TRBJ1-5; 7 bases are a match to TRBD1. J was trimmed by 6 bases and V by 6 bases; bases with no gene match: 14. The CDR3 runs to 16 residues. Germline V gene lookup returns CDR1 LNHDA and CDR2 SQIVND (reference sequence). The CDR3, as DNA: TGTGCCAGTAGCCATGACAGGGCGAGAGTTCTTCAGCCCCAGCATTTT. Its protein product is CASSHDRARVLQPQHF.

The chain joins TRBV7-9 to TRBJ2-1; 10 nucleotides align to TRBD2. The CDR3 totals 15 residues. Germline V gene data show CDR1 as SEHNR and CDR2 as FQNEAQ (reference sequence). Trimming at V came to 5 bases and at J to 3 bases, leaving 4 bases not matched to a gene. The CDR3 coding sequence is TGTGCCAGCAGCCAAACTAGCGGGGACTACAATGAGCAGTTCTTC. The encoded protein is CASSQTSGDYNEQFF.

This rearrangement joins TRBV2 to TRBJ1-2; 8 bases fit TRBD1. Trimming at V came to 6 bases and at J to 4 bases, leaving 7 bases not matched to a gene. This CDR3 region has 14 residues. CDR1 SNHLY and CDR2 FYNNEI come from the germline V gene. The CDR3 nucleotides read TGTGCCAGCAGCAGGGGGCCGAGCGGCTATGGCTACACCTTC. Residues: CASSRGPSGYGYTF.

The rearrangement links TRBV6-1 to TRBJ1-2, with 9 bases matching TRBD1. Germline V gene data show CDR1 as MNHNS and CDR2 as SASEGT. The ends lost 6 bases at V and 7 bases at J; junction bases unmatched: 9. The CDR3 is 14 residues long. CDR3 in DNA: TGTGCCAGCAGCAACACAAACAGGGGGCTTGGCTACACCTTC. This gives the protein CASSNTNRGLGYTF.

J is TRBJ1-2 and V is TRBV6-5; weak D call: TRBD1 (5 bases). V dropped 2 bases and J dropped 8 bases, with 18 bases sitting between them. Germline loops: CDR1 MNHEY, CDR2 SVGAGI. This CDR3 is 15 amino acids long. In DNA, the CDR3 is TGTGCCAGCAGTTACGGCGTAGGGCAGGACATGGGCTACACCTTC. Its protein is CASSYGVGQDMGYTF.

This clone was seen more than once but under ten times. The CDR3 loop reads CASSIYPASVYNEQFF. CDR3 DNA: TGTGCCAGTAGTATCTATCCTGCCTCCGTATACAATGAGCAGTTCTTC. This chain links TRBV19 with TRBJ2-1, with D hard to call. The germline V gene encodes CDR1 LNHDA and CDR2 SQIVND (reference sequence). The CDR3 is 16 amino acids. Trimming took 3 bases from V and 4 from J, leaving 16 bases between them.

V and J are TRBV5-5 and TRBJ1-1; D unclear. This CDR3 comprises 14 residues. Per germline, CDR1 SGHKS and CDR2 YYEKEE (reference sequence). V was cut by 4 bases and J by 2 bases, with 12 bases left in between. CDR3 residues: CASSQQPANTEAFF. DNA of the CDR3: TGTGCCAGCAGCCAGCAGCCAGCTAACACTGAAGCTTTCTTT.

This clone turned up a few times. This rearrangement joins TRBV19 to TRBJ2-1, with a weak D call TRBD2 (6 bases). The ends were cut back, 3 bases at V and 4 bases at J, with 13 bases in the middle. Per germline, CDR1 LNHDA and CDR2 SQIVND (reference sequence). The CDR3 extends over 15 amino acids. The CDR3: CASSIFREEYNEQFF. CDR3 nucleotides: TGTGCCAGTAGTATTTTCAGGGAGGAATACAATGAGCAGTTCTTC.

The chain joins TRBV4-1 to TRBJ2-3; D is possibly TRBD2 (6 bases). CDR1 is MGHRA and CDR2 is YSYEKL in the germline V gene. This CDR3 contains 18 residues. V shed 4 bases and J shed 3 bases, with 23 bases lying between them. Here the CDR3 reads CASSLEGRPGVETDTQYF. The CDR3 DNA sequence: TGCGCCAGCAGCCTCGAGGGGCGCCCGGGGGTTGAGACAGATACGCAGTATTTT.

This rearrangement joins TRBV6-5 to TRBJ2-7; no clear D gene. Trimming cost V 2 bases and J 7 bases, with 6 bases left between them. Germline loops: CDR1 MNHEY, CDR2 SVGAGI. This CDR3 contains 11 residues. Here the CDR3 reads CASSYMGEQYF. The CDR3 DNA reads as TGTGCCAGCAGTTACATGGGAGAGCAGTACTTC.

This clone has a handful of counts. Different DNA sequences within this sample yield the same CDR3. The chain combines TRBV18 with TRBJ1-2; D is perhaps TRBD1 (5 bases). Germline lookup yields CDR1 KGHSH and CDR2 LQKENI. The CDR3 is made up of 17 amino acids. The V end lost 3 bases, the J end lost 3 bases, and 20 bases lay between the germline ends. The CDR3 here is CASSPRELGNPHYGYTF. The CDR3, as DNA: TGTGCCAGCTCACCCAGGGAACTCGGGAACCCACACTATGGCTACACCTTC.

J is TRBJ2-7 and V is TRBV4-2, with a possible D match to TRBD2 (6 bases). This CDR3 contains 15 residues. The germline V gene encodes CDR1 LGHNA and CDR2 YNFKEQ. Trimming cost V 4 bases and J 5 bases, with 18 bases left between them. DNA of the CDR3: TGTGCCAGCAGCCCCTTGTTGCGGGGTCGGCACGAGCAGTACTTC. Translation: CASSPLLRGRHEQYF.

This clone was detected only a few times. The rearrangement uses TRBV5-4 and TRBJ2-5; 8 bases agree with TRBD2. Germline CDR1 SGHNT, CDR2 YYREEE (reference sequence). CDR3 length equals 14 residues. V gave up 4 bases and J gave up 3 bases; unmatched junction bases: 5. CDR3 coding DNA: TGTGCCAGCAGCACCCCGGGACTAGAAGAGACCCAGTACTTC. It codes for CASSTPGLEETQYF.

This clone occurred a few times. The chain is built from TRBV5-6 and TRBJ2-7; D is ambiguous. V gave up 1 base and J gave up 0 bases, with 8 bases separating them. The CDR3 extends over 14 amino acids. CDR1 is SGHDT and CDR2 is YYEEEE in the germline V gene. The CDR3: CASSLLVGSYEQYF. The CDR3 bases are TGTGCCAGCAGCTTGTTGGTCGGCTCCTACGAGCAGTACTTC.

V is TRBV7-6 and J is TRBJ2-1; 13 positions agree with TRBD2. V lost 2 bases to trimming and J lost 7 bases; unmatched junction nucleotides: 5. The germline gives CDR1 SGHVS, CDR2 FNYEAQ. There are 16 residues in the CDR3. CDR3 in amino acids: CASSLRTSGGLNEQFF. Written as DNA, the CDR3 is TGTGCCAGCAGCTTAAGGACTAGCGGGGGTTTAAATGAGCAGTTCTTC.

This clone was counted only a few times. The gene calls are TRBV6-1 and TRBJ2-3; 7 bases are shared with TRBD2. With 5 bases clipped from V and 3 bases from J, the junction kept 5 bases outside the gene matches. From germline, CDR1 is MNHNS and CDR2 SASEGT. The CDR3 spans 14 residues. The CDR3 nucleotides read TGTGCCAGCAGTCCCCGGGGGGAGACAGATACGCAGTATTTT. Its translation is CASSPRGETDTQYF.

V and J are TRBV25-1 and TRBJ1-1; D ambiguous. This CDR3 has 13 residues. Germline V gene lookup returns CDR1 MGHDK and CDR2 SYGVNS. The V end was cut by 3 bases, the J end by 3 bases, with 8 bases between. In DNA form, the CDR3 reads TGTGCCAGCAGTGATACCTGGTACACTGAAGCTTTCTTT. Encoded protein: CASSDTWYTEAFF.

J is TRBJ1-2 and V is TRBV10-2; 9 nucleotides align to TRBD1. CDR1 and CDR2 (germline): WSHSY, SAAADI. The CDR3 is 12 amino acids. The junction had 3 bases not matched to a gene; V was cut back by 10 bases and J by 3 bases. In DNA form, the CDR3 reads TGCGCCATACGGACAGGGGACTATGGCTACACCTTC. This gives the protein CAIRTGDYGYTF.

This clone showed up just once. Other nucleotide sequences in the sample specify the same CDR3. The gene calls are TRBV2 and TRBJ2-1, with TRBD2 matching over 7 bases. The germline CDR1 and CDR2 sequences are SNHLY and FYNNEI. V shed 1 base and J 3 bases; nucleotides not matched to a gene: 3. CDR3 length: 15 residues. This CDR3 reads CASSEGLADYNEQFF. In DNA, the CDR3 is TGTGCCAGCAGTGAAGGACTAGCTGACTACAATGAGCAGTTCTTC. The full variable domain, with the rest looked up from reference TRBV2 and TRBJ2-1, is EPEVTQTPSHQVTQMGQEVILRCVPISNHLYFYWYRQILGQKVEFLVSFYNNEISEKSEIFDDQFSVERPDGSNFTLKIRSTKLEDSAMYFCASSEGLADYNEQFFGPGTRLTVL.

This chain uses TRBV2 with TRBJ1-2; D gene unclear. The CDR3 runs to 13 residues. In germline, CDR1 is SNHLY, CDR2 FYNNEI. The V and J ends lost 8 bases and 8 bases respectively, with 18 bases between them. The CDR3 nucleotides read TGTGCCAGCGCCCCCTCGGCTCGAGTCGGCTACACCTTC. Protein product: CASAPSARVGYTF.

The rearrangement links TRBV4-1 to TRBJ2-1, with 8 bases matching TRBD1. Germline values: CDR1 MGHRA, CDR2 YSYEKL. The CDR3 has 14 amino acids. Germline trimming cut 4 bases from V and 8 bases from J; bases unmatched to any gene: 7. The CDR3 DNA is TGCGCCAGCAGCCCCGGGACAGGTTTCTATGAGCAGTTCTTC. Translation: CASSPGTGFYEQFF.

As to this clone: One end of the junction does not line up with germline, which may come from a read error. The sample holds other DNA sequences that translate to the same CDR3. J is TRBJ1-2 and V is TRBV7-9, with TRBD1 matching over 8 bases. The CDR3 consists of 12 residues. Germline V lookup: CDR1 SEHNR, CDR2 FQNEAQ (reference sequence). The CDR3 DNA reads TGCGCCATTCCGGGACAGGCATATGGCTACACCTTC. As protein: CAIPGQAYGYTF.

The CDR3 nucleotides are TGTGCCAGCAGGAGAGGGACAGGGGTTCCCCCTGAAGCTTTCTTT. This gives the protein CASRRGTGVPPEAFF. This chain joins TRBV6-1 and TRBJ1-1, with 10 bases fitting TRBD1. This CDR3 has 15 residues. J lost 6 bases, V lost 6 bases, and 10 bases had no gene match. The germline CDR1 and CDR2 sequences are MNHNS and SASEGT.

The rearrangement links TRBV2 to TRBJ1-5; a possible D gene is TRBD1 (6 bases). The CDR3 length is 16 residues. V was pared by 1 base and J by 4 bases, with 14 bases between. CDR1 SNHLY and CDR2 FYNNEI come from the germline V gene. The CDR3 sequence: CASSEGRAGVNQPQHF. CDR3 sequence (DNA): TGTGCCAGCAGTGAAGGAAGGGCAGGGGTGAATCAGCCCCAGCATTTT. Full variable domain (missing parts from reference TRBV2 and TRBJ1-5): EPEVTQTPSHQVTQMGQEVILRCVPISNHLYFYWYRQILGQKVEFLVSFYNNEISEKSEIFDDQFSVERPDGSNFTLKIRSTKLEDSAMYFCASSEGRAGVNQPQHFGDGTRLSIL.